Shown below are 15 T cell receptor beta chains from a single sample sequenced in a study of Tregs in tolerant kidney transplant recipients. Some clones are missing from TCRdb's copy, which holds only in-frame ones; the method was immunoSEQ multiplex PCR. The sample consists of 20,000 to 25,000 clones, about 84% of them appearing once. Related graft donors supplied nonmyeloablative bone marrow transplants, and mixed chimerism was transient. Source: CD8+ T cells from blood (PBMCs), taken 6 months after the transplant. The source of these receptors is a human patient who received a combined kidney and bone marrow transplant. The T cells may partly be graft donor cells.

The chain joins TRBV4-1 to TRBJ1-1; D unresolved. CDR1 is MGHRA and CDR2 is YSYEKL in the germline V gene. This CDR3 is 13 amino acids long. V lost 4 bases to trimming and J lost 2 bases, with 8 bases between them. DNA of the CDR3: TGCGCCAGCAGCCCCACGGGTAACACTGAAGCTTTCTTT. Its translation is CASSPTGNTEAFF.

V and J are TRBV6-1 and TRBJ1-5, with a possible D match to TRBD1 (6 bases). Trimming pared 4 bases from V and 1 base from J, leaving 23 bases between. Germline CDR1 is MNHNS and CDR2 is SASEGT. The length of the CDR3 is 19 residues. CDR3 region: CASSGVAGEGILSNQPQHF. CDR3 sequence (DNA): TGTGCCAGCAGTGGGGTGGCAGGGGAGGGAATATTGAGCAATCAGCCCCAGCATTTT.

This clone was seen more than once but under ten times. The CDR3 is CASSFLGTTYEQYF. The CDR3 nucleotides are TGTGCCAGCAGTTTCCTAGGGACTACCTACGAGCAGTACTTC. V usage is TRBV28 and J usage is TRBJ2-7, with TRBD2 identical over 7 bases. Losses at the gene ends were 3 bases for V and 2 bases for J; bases not matched to a gene: 4. The V gene's germline CDR1 is MDHEN and CDR2 SYDVKM. The CDR3 extends over 14 amino acids.

V and J are TRBV25-1 and TRBJ2-7, with a tentative D call TRBD2 (5 bases). From germline, CDR1 is MGHDK and CDR2 SYGVNS. The CDR3 spans 16 residues. V lost 3 bases and J lost 3, with 18 bases in between. CDR3 sequence (DNA): TGTGCCAGCAGTGATACCCGGGGTCCGCGCTACTACGAGCAGTACTTC. It encodes CASSDTRGPRYYEQYF.

The chain employs TRBV27 and TRBJ1-2, with 9 bases lining up with TRBD1. Per germline, CDR1 MNHEY and CDR2 SMNVEV (reference sequence). The CDR3 has 14 residues. V lost 5 bases to trimming and J lost 8 bases; unmatched junction nucleotides: 9. The CDR3 protein is CASSNGQGLLGYTF. CDR3 nucleotide sequence: TGTGCCAGCAGTAATGGACAGGGGCTCCTAGGCTACACCTTC.

V gene TRBV29-1 combines with J gene TRBJ2-7; TRBD2 agrees at 7 bases. V dropped 2 bases and J dropped 3; count of bases not matched to a gene: 10. Germline V gene lookup returns CDR1 SQVTM and CDR2 ANQGSEA. The CDR3 length is 15 residues. The CDR3 DNA reads as TGCAGCGTTGAATTGGTTAGGGCGGGGGACTACGAGCAGTACTTC. Its protein product is CSVELVRAGDYEQYF.

J is TRBJ2-3 and V is TRBV15; TRBD2 matches at 9 bases. This CDR3 is built from 15 residues. The junction had 6 bases not matched to a gene; V was cut back by 8 bases and J by 0 bases. The germline V gene encodes CDR1 LNHNV and CDR2 YYDKDF (reference sequence). The CDR3 loop is CATDGAGGSTDTQYF. CDR3 DNA: TGTGCCACCGATGGGGCGGGGGGGAGCACAGATACGCAGTATTTT.

The J gene is TRBJ2-5, the V gene TRBV6-1; 7 bases fit TRBD1. The V and J ends lost 3 bases and 0 bases, in that order; junction bases with no gene match: 7. CDR3 size: 16 residues. The germline CDR1 and CDR2 sequences are MNHNS and SASEGT. The chain's CDR3 is CASSDTQGPHQETQYF. DNA for the CDR3: TGTGCCAGCAGTGACACACAGGGGCCCCACCAAGAGACCCAGTACTTC.

The gene calls are TRBV6-5 and TRBJ1-1; tentatively, D is TRBD1 (5 bases). Germline V CDR1 and CDR2: MNHEY, SVGAGI. The CDR3 consists of 15 residues. Between the trimmed V and J ends, which lost 5 bases and 0 bases, there was a span of 13 bases. CDR3 in amino acids: CASSPSPGLNTEAFF. The DNA of the CDR3 is TGTGCCAGCAGTCCATCCCCAGGGTTGAACACTGAAGCTTTCTTT.

This clone came up a few times. The rearrangement links TRBV5-3 to TRBJ2-1, with 9 bases identical to TRBD1. TRBV5-3 is marked as an open reading frame, function uncertain. Germline trimming cut 7 bases from V and 9 bases from J; bases unmatched to any gene: 29. The CDR3 contains 20 residues. CDR3 sequence reads: CARVGTGTLTSSGAVCEQFF. DNA of the CDR3: TGTGCCAGAGTAGGGACAGGGACCTTAACTAGCTCCGGCGCGGTATGTGAGCAGTTCTTC.

The chain combines TRBV19 with TRBJ2-1; 7 bases map to TRBD2. Germline V gene sequence: CDR1 LNHDA, CDR2 SQIVND (reference sequence). Trimming removed 6 bases from V and 8 bases from J; junction bases left unmatched: 10. The CDR3 totals 14 residues. This chain's CDR3 is CASRPTARGDEQFF. The CDR3, as DNA: TGTGCCAGTAGGCCGACCGCCCGGGGGGATGAGCAGTTCTTC.

The table lists this clone with a few counts. J is TRBJ1-1 and V is TRBV5-6; the D is unclear. This CDR3 is built from 15 residues. The V gene's germline CDR1 is SGHDT and CDR2 YYEEEE. Trimming cost V 6 bases and J 0 bases, with 15 bases left between them. CDR3: CASTYLQSLNTEAFF. DNA for the CDR3: TGTGCCAGCACCTACCTACAGAGCTTGAACACTGAAGCTTTCTTT.

This chain joins TRBV9 and TRBJ2-7, with a possible D match to TRBD2 (6 bases). V lost 0 bases and J 2 bases, leaving 12 bases between the germline ends. This CDR3 spans 15 amino acids. Germline V CDR1 and CDR2: SGDLS, YYNGEE. The CDR3 sequence: CASSVGRGPTYEQYF. The CDR3 DNA is TGTGCCAGCAGCGTAGGGCGGGGCCCTACCTACGAGCAGTACTTC.

The J gene is TRBJ2-5, the V gene TRBV4-2; a weak D match, TRBD1 (5 bases). Trimming removed 8 bases at V and 2 bases at J, with 12 bases between. The CDR3 length is 13 residues. Germline V gives CDR1 LGHNA, CDR2 YNFKEQ. This CDR3 reads CASSPTVQETQYF. The CDR3 DNA is TGTGCCAGCTCCCCGACAGTTCAAGAGACCCAGTACTTC.

This chain links TRBV9 with TRBJ2-1; possibly TRBD1 for D (5 bases). V was shortened by 8 bases and J by 3 bases, with 24 bases between the two germline ends. Germline CDR1 reads SGDLS; CDR2 reads YYNGEE. The CDR3 length is 17 residues. The CDR3 nucleotides are TGTGCCAGTACGGACACCCTCGGGCAGGGAAACTACAATGAGCAGTTCTTC. This translates into CASTDTLGQGNYNEQFF.